These T cell receptor beta chains were read from a single sample in a study of blood T cell repertoires in COVID-19. The table came from immunoSEQ multiplex PCR; TCRdb's copy has only in-frame clones and leaves some out. Of under 150,000 clones listed, 70% to 90% are singletons. The specimen sequenced was peripheral blood. Source of these receptors: a woman in her 50s with acute or convalescent COVID-19. Each CDR3 is given with its conserved first and last residue. The order of the fields is D gene, V gene, clone size, J gene, CDR3 DNA, CDR3 protein. D genes are given only for firm matches. The size of a clone is reported for some rows only, either as once, few or many, or as a class for expanded clones.

d_call: TRBD1; v_call: TRBV5-1; clone_size: .; j_call: TRBJ2-7; cdr3_nt: TGCGCCAGCAGCCCCGGGACAGGGGGCGAAATATACGAGCAGTACTTC; cdr3_aa: CASSPGTGGEIYEQYF
d_call: TRBD2; v_call: TRBV9; clone_size: .; j_call: TRBJ2-5; cdr3_nt: TGTGCCAGCAGCGTCGGTAATAGCGGGGGGCAAGAGACCCAGTACTTC; cdr3_aa: CASSVGNSGGQETQYF
d_call: TRBD1; v_call: TRBV5-6; clone_size: .; j_call: TRBJ1-1; cdr3_nt: TGTGCCAGCAACGACAGGGTCGGTAACACTGAAGCTTTCTTT; cdr3_aa: CASNDRVGNTEAFF
d_call: TRBD1; v_call: TRBV28; clone_size: medium-sized; j_call: TRBJ2-2; cdr3_nt: TGTGCCAGCAGTTTTATAGGACAGGGGAACACCGGGGAGCTGTTTTTT; cdr3_aa: CASSFIGQGNTGELFF
d_call: TRBD1; v_call: TRBV18; clone_size: .; j_call: TRBJ2-6; cdr3_nt: TGTGCCAGCTCACCACGGACAGGGGGGCTCTCTGGGGCCAACGTCCTGACTTTC; cdr3_aa: CASSPRTGGLSGANVLTF
d_call: TRBD1; v_call: TRBV29-1; clone_size: .; j_call: TRBJ2-1; cdr3_nt: TGCAGCGACACACAGGGGGCGCGGTACAATGAGCAGTTCTTC; cdr3_aa: CSDTQGARYNEQFF
d_call: .; v_call: TRBV11-1; clone_size: .; j_call: TRBJ1-4; cdr3_nt: TGTGCCAGCAGTCGAACAGGGTCGGAAAAACTGTTTTTT; cdr3_aa: CASSRTGSEKLFF
d_call: TRBD1; v_call: TRBV3-1/TRBV3-2; clone_size: .; j_call: TRBJ2-1; cdr3_nt: TGTGCCAGCAGGCGTGCCGGGACAGGCAGACACAATGAGCAGTTCTTC; cdr3_aa: CASRRAGTGRHNEQFF
d_call: TRBD1; v_call: TRBV7-2; clone_size: .; j_call: TRBJ1-6; cdr3_nt: TGTGCCAGCAGCTACCTACAGGGGGCAAATTCACCCCTCCACTTT; cdr3_aa: CASSYLQGANSPLHF
d_call: .; v_call: TRBV5-1; clone_size: .; j_call: TRBJ1-2; cdr3_nt: TGCGCCAGCAGCTTGGCAGAAAATCAAGGCTACACCTTC; cdr3_aa: CASSLAENQGYTF
d_call: .; v_call: TRBV6-5; clone_size: .; j_call: TRBJ1-6; cdr3_nt: TGTGCCAGCATCGAACAACAGGGTCCTTCACCCCTCCACTTT; cdr3_aa: CASIEQQGPSPLHF
d_call: TRBD2; v_call: TRBV28; clone_size: .; j_call: TRBJ2-1; cdr3_nt: TGTGCCAGCAGATCCCTGTTACTAGCGGAGGACGAGTTCTTC; cdr3_aa: CASRSLLLAEDEFF
d_call: TRBD1; v_call: TRBV4-3; clone_size: few; j_call: TRBJ1-5; cdr3_nt: TGCGCCAGCAGCCAAGGGACAGGGAATAGCAATCAGCCCCAGCATTTT; cdr3_aa: CASSQGTGNSNQPQHF
d_call: TRBD1; v_call: TRBV3-1/TRBV3-2; clone_size: .; j_call: TRBJ1-3; cdr3_nt: TGTGCCAGCAGCTACAGGGGAAGTGGAAACACCATATATTTT; cdr3_aa: CASSYRGSGNTIYF
d_call: .; v_call: TRBV11-3; clone_size: few; j_call: TRBJ1-1; cdr3_nt: TGTGCCAGCAGCTCGGGAGGAACTGAAGCTTTCTTT; cdr3_aa: CASSSGGTEAFF
d_call: .; v_call: TRBV7-2; clone_size: once; j_call: TRBJ2-5; cdr3_nt: TGTGCCAGCAGCATTAGTGCATTACAAGAGACCCAGTACTTC; cdr3_aa: CASSISALQETQYF
d_call: .; v_call: TRBV7-9; clone_size: .; j_call: TRBJ1-6; cdr3_nt: TGTGCCAGCAGCCCCTCCGAGGGTTCACCCCTCCACTTT; cdr3_aa: CASSPSEGSPLHF
d_call: .; v_call: TRBV4-3; clone_size: once; j_call: TRBJ2-3; cdr3_nt: TGCGCCAGCAGCCAAGATGGGGCATATAATACGCAGTATTTT; cdr3_aa: CASSQDGAYNTQYF
d_call: .; v_call: TRBV7-2; clone_size: .; j_call: TRBJ1-2; cdr3_nt: TGTGCCAGCAGCTCAGGGACATTTTCCGCTGGCTACACCTTC; cdr3_aa: CASSSGTFSAGYTF
d_call: TRBD1; v_call: TRBV4-1; clone_size: .; j_call: TRBJ2-7; cdr3_nt: TGCGCCAGCAGCCAAGAAGCGGGACAGGGTTGGACCGAGCAGTACTTC; cdr3_aa: CASSQEAGQGWTEQYF
d_call: .; v_call: TRBV2; clone_size: .; j_call: TRBJ1-5; cdr3_nt: TGTGCCAGCAGGAAATCCAGAAATGATCAGCCCCAGCATTTT; cdr3_aa: CASRKSRNDQPQHF
d_call: .; v_call: TRBV7-6; clone_size: once; j_call: TRBJ2-7; cdr3_nt: TGTGCCAGCAGCTTGGCGCCAGTTGAGGCTTACGAGCAGTACTTC; cdr3_aa: CASSLAPVEAYEQYF
d_call: TRBD1; v_call: TRBV7-2; clone_size: few; j_call: TRBJ1-5; cdr3_nt: TGTGCCAGCAGTAACAGGGGTCTAAGTCAGCCCCAGCATTTT; cdr3_aa: CASSNRGLSQPQHF
d_call: TRBD1; v_call: TRBV7-3; clone_size: .; j_call: TRBJ1-1; cdr3_nt: TGTGCCAGCAGCTCGGGACAGGGTAACACTGAAGCTTTCTTT; cdr3_aa: CASSSGQGNTEAFF
d_call: .; v_call: TRBV5-1; clone_size: few; j_call: TRBJ1-1; cdr3_nt: TGCGCCAGCAGCTTAGGACTGGCAACCCCTGAAGCTTTCTTT; cdr3_aa: CASSLGLATPEAFF
d_call: .; v_call: TRBV18; clone_size: .; j_call: TRBJ2-7; cdr3_nt: TGTGCCAGCTCACCACCGGGCGGACAGACTTTCTACGAGCAGTACTTC; cdr3_aa: CASSPPGGQTFYEQYF
d_call: .; v_call: TRBV21-1; clone_size: once; j_call: TRBJ2-5; cdr3_nt: TGTGCCAGCAGCAAAGGTGGGGAGGTGGGAGGCCGAGACGAGACCCAGTACTTC; cdr3_aa: CASSKGGEVGGRDETQYF
d_call: .; v_call: TRBV5-1; clone_size: .; j_call: TRBJ2-1; cdr3_nt: TGCGCCAGCAGCCGTCTAGGGGGGGCGACCTACAATGAGCAGTTCTTC; cdr3_aa: CASSRLGGATYNEQFF
d_call: .; v_call: TRBV6-2/TRBV6-3; clone_size: .; j_call: TRBJ2-3; cdr3_nt: TGTGCCAGCAGTTTGAGGGACACTAGCACAGATACGCAGTATTTT; cdr3_aa: CASSLRDTSTDTQYF
d_call: TRBD1; v_call: TRBV5-1; clone_size: many; j_call: TRBJ1-2; cdr3_nt: TGCGCCAGCAGCTTGGCCGACAGGGAAGAGGATGGCTACACCTTC; cdr3_aa: CASSLADREEDGYTF
d_call: .; v_call: TRBV11-3; clone_size: .; j_call: TRBJ1-1; cdr3_nt: TGTGCCAGCAGCTTATATTCGGGGAACACTGAAGCTTTCTTT; cdr3_aa: CASSLYSGNTEAFF
d_call: TRBD1; v_call: TRBV6-5; clone_size: .; j_call: TRBJ1-5; cdr3_nt: TGTGCCAGCAGATGGACAGGAGATAGCAATCAGCCCCAGCATTTT; cdr3_aa: CASRWTGDSNQPQHF
d_call: TRBD2; v_call: TRBV27; clone_size: .; j_call: TRBJ2-1; cdr3_nt: TGTGCCAGTAGCGGGGGGTACAATGAGCAGTTCTTC; cdr3_aa: CASSGGYNEQFF
d_call: TRBD1; v_call: TRBV7-2; clone_size: .; j_call: TRBJ2-7; cdr3_nt: TGTGCCAGCAGCCAGACAGGGGCTGGCTACGAGCAGTACTTC; cdr3_aa: CASSQTGAGYEQYF
d_call: .; v_call: TRBV30; clone_size: .; j_call: TRBJ2-6; cdr3_nt: TGTGCCTGGAGTGTACTCGGTCCTGGGGCCAACGTCCTGACTTTC; cdr3_aa: CAWSVLGPGANVLTF
d_call: .; v_call: TRBV5-6; clone_size: .; j_call: TRBJ2-1; cdr3_nt: TGTGCCAGCAGCTTTGACAGGGAGGCTTTCTTC; cdr3_aa: CASSFDREAFF
d_call: .; v_call: TRBV7-9; clone_size: .; j_call: TRBJ1-5; cdr3_nt: TGTGCCAGCAGCTTACAGGGTTCGGGCGGCAATCAGCCCCAGCATTTT; cdr3_aa: CASSLQGSGGNQPQHF
d_call: TRBD1; v_call: TRBV3-1/TRBV3-2; clone_size: few; j_call: TRBJ2-5; cdr3_nt: TGTGCCAGCAGCCATTTGACAGGGGGAGAGACCCAGTACTTC; cdr3_aa: CASSHLTGGETQYF
d_call: TRBD1; v_call: TRBV11-3; clone_size: few; j_call: TRBJ2-1; cdr3_nt: TGTGCCAGCAGCGCCTCGACAGGGGCGAACTACAATGAGCAGTTCTTC; cdr3_aa: CASSASTGANYNEQFF
d_call: TRBD1; v_call: TRBV7-9; clone_size: .; j_call: TRBJ1-1; cdr3_nt: TGTGCCAGCAGCTATACAGGGGTGGGGAACACTGAAGCTTTCTTT; cdr3_aa: CASSYTGVGNTEAFF
d_call: .; v_call: TRBV19; clone_size: .; j_call: TRBJ1-1; cdr3_nt: TGTGCCAGTAGTGGGCCCCAGAGTGGGGGCGAAGCTTTCTTT; cdr3_aa: CASSGPQSGGEAFF
d_call: TRBD1; v_call: TRBV28; clone_size: .; j_call: TRBJ2-7; cdr3_nt: TGTGCCAGCAGGACAGGGGCAGGCTACGAGCAGTACTTC; cdr3_aa: CASRTGAGYEQYF
d_call: .; v_call: TRBV21-1; clone_size: .; j_call: TRBJ1-5; cdr3_nt: TGTGCCAGCAGCCACTATTATAGGGGGTATCAGCCCCAGCATTTT; cdr3_aa: CASSHYYRGYQPQHF
d_call: .; v_call: TRBV29-1; clone_size: .; j_call: TRBJ2-2; cdr3_nt: TGCAGCGTTGGGACACCGAACACCGGGGAGCTGTTTTTT; cdr3_aa: CSVGTPNTGELFF
d_call: .; v_call: TRBV7-2; clone_size: .; j_call: TRBJ1-5; cdr3_nt: TGTGCCAGCAGCTTACCAGGGTTAAATCAGCCCCAGCATTTT; cdr3_aa: CASSLPGLNQPQHF
d_call: .; v_call: TRBV5-1; clone_size: .; j_call: TRBJ1-1; cdr3_nt: TGCGCCAGCAGCGGACCCTCAAGGGGGGGGCCCACCGTTAACACTGAAGCTTTCTTT; cdr3_aa: CASSGPSRGGPTVNTEAFF
d_call: TRBD1; v_call: TRBV29-1; clone_size: .; j_call: TRBJ1-4; cdr3_nt: TGCAGCGTTGAGAGGACAGGGTCTAATGAAAAACTGTTTTTT; cdr3_aa: CSVERTGSNEKLFF
d_call: TRBD1; v_call: TRBV5-1; clone_size: few; j_call: TRBJ2-5; cdr3_nt: TGCGCCAGCAGGAAAAGGGGACAGGGGGCCCAAGAGACCCAGTACTTC; cdr3_aa: CASRKRGQGAQETQYF
d_call: .; v_call: TRBV5-1; clone_size: many; j_call: TRBJ1-1; cdr3_nt: TGCGCCAGCAGCTTGGTGGGGGACATTGAAGCTTTCTTT; cdr3_aa: CASSLVGDIEAFF
d_call: .; v_call: TRBV4-3; clone_size: .; j_call: TRBJ1-6; cdr3_nt: TGCGCCAGCAGCCAAGAAGGCGGGGTATATAATTCACCCCTCCACTTT; cdr3_aa: CASSQEGGVYNSPLHF
d_call: .; v_call: TRBV27; clone_size: once; j_call: TRBJ1-1; cdr3_nt: TGTGCCAGCAGTTCCCCCGACACCCGAAGCACTGAAGCTTTCTTT; cdr3_aa: CASSSPDTRSTEAFF